This TCR beta chain was observed in a study of cytomegalovirus exposure and HLA in healthy donors. This CDR3 has 15 residues. V lost 2 bases to trimming and J lost 1 base; unmatched junction nucleotides: 2. Per germline, CDR1 ENHRY and CDR2 SYGVKD. This cohort consisted of healthy bone marrow donors. Nobody recorded the CMV serostatus of this donor. The PCR used 60 Vbeta and 13 Jbeta primers. Clones were read by immunoSEQ multiplex PCR, and TCRdb kept only the in-frame ones, dropping some. Of about 170,000 clones in the sample, 55% to 75% were seen once. Study-wide results and caveats: The CMV antigen specificity of a few CMV-associated chains was confirmed through in vitro analysis.

As for this clone: Its antigen is unidentified.

The source is a human donor in good health. The sample comprised PBMCs. This chain connects TRBV10-3 to TRBJ2-3; 8 bases are shared with TRBD1. Here the CDR3 reads CAISEGQGGTDTQYF. CDR3 nucleotide sequence: TGTGCCATCAGTGAGGGACAGGGAGGCACAGATACGCAGTATTTT.